The sequence of this TCR beta chain was determined in a study of a mutant IDH1 vaccine in newly diagnosed glioma. Comments on this clone: Its antigen is currently unknown.

The time point denotes: week 47, end of study. In the vaccine, a single dose held 300 ug of the mutant IDH1 20-mer peptide, along with topical imiquimod. Donors harbored newly found WHO grade 3 or 4 IDH1-mutant, ATRX-lost astrocytomas. Sequencing used immunoSEQ multiplex PCR; TCRdb keeps in-frame clones, though not all of them. The repertoire has 45,000 to 65,000 clones, 65% of them found once; the top ten carry around 4.8%. CDR3 size: 15 residues. In germline, CDR1 is MNHEY, CDR2 SVGAGI. V was cut by 2 bases and J by 2 bases, with 11 bases left in between. The rearrangement links TRBV6-5 to TRBJ2-3; tentatively, D is TRBD2 (6 bases). Sample: peripheral blood mononuclear cells (PBMCs), taken from a glioma patient whose treatment included an IDH1 peptide vaccine. This TCR derives from a man aged 35-49 years with glioma. Some clones in this sample may be carry-over from other donors' samples. The CDR3 bases are TGTGCCAGCAGTTACCGGGGGACGGTCACAGATACGCAGTATTTT. It is translated as CASSYRGTVTDTQYF.